These T cell receptor beta chains were read from a single sample in a study of cytomegalovirus exposure and HLA in healthy donors. This table comes from immunoSEQ multiplex PCR, and its TCRdb copy is limited to in-frame clones, with some not included. This table holds over 150,000 clones, 70% to 85% found once. The material sequenced was PBMCs. These receptors were taken from an older woman in good health and CMV-seropositive. CDR3s include the opening cysteine and the closing phenylalanine or tryptophan. D genes are given only for firm matches. Clone size is stated in some rows and not others, as once, few, many or a class when expanded.

J: TRBJ1-4
D: .
V: TRBV27
size: .
CDR3: CASSRTPTNEKLFF
DNA: TGTGCCAGCAGCCGGACACCTACTAATGAAAAACTGTTTTTT

J: TRBJ2-3
D: .
V: TRBV5-1
size: few
CDR3: CASSLFGGRTDTQYF
DNA: TGCGCCAGCAGCTTGTTCGGGGGGCGAACAGATACGCAGTATTTT

J: TRBJ2-1
D: TRBD2
V: TRBV30
size: .
CDR3: CAWRRRGTSGRHEQFF
DNA: TGTGCCTGGAGAAGAAGGGGGACTAGCGGGAGGCATGAGCAGTTCTTC

J: TRBJ2-2
D: .
V: TRBV6-6
size: .
CDR3: CASSPTRGELFF
DNA: TGTGCCAGCAGTCCTACGCGAGGGGAGCTGTTTTTT

J: TRBJ2-1
D: .
V: TRBV7-2
size: .
CDR3: CASSPGTFYNEQFF
DNA: TGTGCCAGCAGCCCGGGGACTTTCTACAATGAGCAGTTCTTC

J: TRBJ2-5
D: .
V: TRBV6-5
size: .
CDR3: CASSRLAPETQYF
DNA: TGTGCCAGCAGTAGATTAGCCCCCGAGACCCAGTACTTC

J: TRBJ1-5
D: .
V: TRBV19
size: .
CDR3: CASRFEGSNQPQHF
DNA: TGTGCCAGTAGATTTGAGGGTAGCAATCAGCCCCAGCATTTT

J: TRBJ2-1
D: .
V: TRBV10-3
size: .
CDR3: CAILAGVRDEQFF
DNA: TGTGCCATCCTCGCAGGGGTCAGGGATGAGCAGTTCTTC

J: TRBJ2-1
D: TRBD2
V: TRBV5-1
size: .
CDR3: CASSLLAGGNEQFF
DNA: TGCGCCAGCAGCTTACTAGCGGGAGGCAATGAGCAGTTCTTC

J: TRBJ2-1
D: TRBD2
V: TRBV9
size: .
CDR3: CASSGRVAGTYNEQFF
DNA: TGTGCCAGCAGCGGACGGGTAGCGGGGACATACAATGAGCAGTTCTTC

J: TRBJ2-1
D: .
V: TRBV11-1
size: .
CDR3: CASTLLGRENEQFF
DNA: TGTGCCAGCACCTTACTAGGGCGGGAAAATGAGCAGTTCTTC

J: TRBJ2-7
D: .
V: TRBV5-6
size: .
CDR3: CASSSHRVLVYEQYF
DNA: TGTGCCAGCAGCTCCCACAGGGTGCTAGTCTACGAGCAGTACTTC

J: TRBJ1-1
D: .
V: TRBV4-1
size: .
CDR3: CASSPLTGGSEAFF
DNA: TGCGCCAGCAGCCCCCTGACGGGGGGTTCTGAAGCTTTCTTT

J: TRBJ2-3
D: TRBD2
V: TRBV7-8
size: .
CDR3: CASSFPGGGGDTQYF
DNA: TGTGCCAGCAGCTTCCCGGGAGGTGGGGGGGATACGCAGTATTTT

J: TRBJ1-2
D: .
V: TRBV29-1
size: .
CDR3: CSVEPPTRRNYGYTF
DNA: TGCAGCGTTGAACCACCGACACGACGAAACTATGGCTACACCTTC

J: TRBJ1-4
D: TRBD1
V: TRBV7-3
size: .
CDR3: CASSLGQGAANEKLFF
DNA: TGTGCCAGCAGCTTAGGGCAGGGGGCGGCTAATGAAAAACTGTTTTTT

J: TRBJ1-2
D: .
V: TRBV28
size: few
CDR3: CASRLGWGHTANYGYTF
DNA: TGTGCCAGCAGATTAGGTTGGGGCCACACAGCTAACTATGGCTACACCTTC

J: TRBJ2-1
D: .
V: TRBV2
size: .
CDR3: CASVKTSDINEQFF
DNA: TGTGCCAGCGTGAAGACTAGTGATATCAATGAGCAGTTCTTC

J: TRBJ1-1
D: .
V: TRBV25-1
size: .
CDR3: CATTGSNTEAFF
DNA: TGTGCCACCACCGGGAGCAACACTGAAGCTTTCTTT

J: TRBJ2-1
D: TRBD2
V: TRBV6-5
size: .
CDR3: CASRLTSGAYNEQFF
DNA: TGTGCCAGCAGGCTCACTAGCGGCGCCTACAATGAGCAGTTCTTC

J: TRBJ2-7
D: TRBD1
V: TRBV5-1
size: .
CDR3: CASRPGQGNYEQYF
DNA: TGCGCCAGCAGACCCGGACAGGGAAACTACGAGCAGTACTTC

J: TRBJ1-5
D: TRBD1
V: TRBV27
size: .
CDR3: CASSFRSGGFGNQPQHF
DNA: TGTGCCAGCAGTTTTCGGTCAGGGGGTTTTGGCAATCAGCCCCAGCATTTT

J: TRBJ2-2
D: TRBD1
V: TRBV7-2
size: .
CDR3: CASSFGTGAGTGELFF
DNA: TGTGCCAGCAGCTTCGGGACAGGGGCGGGCACCGGGGAGCTGTTTTTT

J: TRBJ2-2
D: .
V: TRBV5-1
size: .
CDR3: CASSLPRGTGELFF
DNA: TGCGCCAGCAGCTTGCCAAGGGGCACCGGGGAGCTGTTTTTT

J: TRBJ2-5
D: .
V: TRBV29-1
size: once
CDR3: CSVGRVQETQYF
DNA: TGCAGCGTGGGTCGGGTTCAAGAGACCCAGTACTTC